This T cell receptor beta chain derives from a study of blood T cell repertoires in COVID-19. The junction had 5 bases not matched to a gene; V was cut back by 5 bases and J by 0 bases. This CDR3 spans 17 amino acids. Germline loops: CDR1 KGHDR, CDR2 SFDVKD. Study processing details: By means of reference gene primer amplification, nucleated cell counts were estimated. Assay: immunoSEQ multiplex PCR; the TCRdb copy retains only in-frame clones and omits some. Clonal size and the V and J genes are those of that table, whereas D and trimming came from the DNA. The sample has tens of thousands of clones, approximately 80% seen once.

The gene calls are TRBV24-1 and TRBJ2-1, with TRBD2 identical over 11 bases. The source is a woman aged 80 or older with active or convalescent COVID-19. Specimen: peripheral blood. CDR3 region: CATSGLAGGRSYNEQFF. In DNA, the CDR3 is TGTGCCACCAGTGGGCTAGCGGGAGGACGCTCCTACAATGAGCAGTTCTTC.